The rows below give T cell receptor beta chains drawn from one sample of a study of shared clonotypes between healthy human individuals. Assay used: immunoSEQ multiplex PCR; TCRdb lists only in-frame clones, some missing. The sample has about 1 million clones, 70% to 80% seen once. Material for sequencing was memory CD4+ T cells sorted from blood. The receptors were sampled from a man aged 18 to 29 in good health. The CDR3 runs from the conserved cysteine through the conserved F or W. A D gene is named only where the DNA matches it firmly. Rows may omit the clone size; those that give it use once, few, many or a size class.

CDR3 protein: CASSSDLYGYTF; CDR3 DNA: TGCGCCAGCAGCTCGGACCTTTATGGCTACACCTTC; clone size: NA; V gene: TRBV5-1; D gene: NA; J gene: TRBJ1-2
CDR3 protein: CASSYRTGLAGFYEQYF; CDR3 DNA: TGTGCCAGCAGCTACAGGACGGGACTAGCGGGGTTCTACGAGCAGTACTTC; clone size: NA; V gene: TRBV11-2; D gene: TRBD2; J gene: TRBJ2-7
CDR3 protein: CASSDFGLGNQPQHF; CDR3 DNA: TGTGCCAGCAGTGATTTCGGTCTTGGAAATCAGCCCCAGCATTTT; clone size: NA; V gene: TRBV6-1; D gene: NA; J gene: TRBJ1-5
CDR3 protein: CASSLGSGTKNTGELFF; CDR3 DNA: TGTGCCAGCAGCTTAGGGTCCGGGACGAAGAACACCGGGGAGCTGTTTTTT; clone size: NA; V gene: TRBV11-3; D gene: NA; J gene: TRBJ2-2
CDR3 protein: CASSPRTVDQETQYF; CDR3 DNA: TGCGCCAGCAGCCCCCGGACGGTGGATCAAGAGACCCAGTACTTC; clone size: NA; V gene: TRBV4-1; D gene: NA; J gene: TRBJ2-5
CDR3 protein: CASSRDRGVGEQFF; CDR3 DNA: TGTGCCAGCAGCCGGGACAGGGGAGTCGGAGAGCAGTTCTTC; clone size: NA; V gene: TRBV25-1; D gene: TRBD1; J gene: TRBJ2-1
CDR3 protein: CASSRTGGEYEQYF; CDR3 DNA: TGTGCCAGCAGTAGGACAGGGGGCGAATACGAGCAGTACTTC; clone size: NA; V gene: TRBV6-5; D gene: TRBD1; J gene: TRBJ2-7
CDR3 protein: CASSPSGAISRYEQYF; CDR3 DNA: TGTGCCAGCAGTCCATCAGGGGCAATATCACGCTACGAGCAGTACTTC; clone size: NA; V gene: TRBV28; D gene: NA; J gene: TRBJ2-7
CDR3 protein: CASSAVSNTEAFF; CDR3 DNA: TGTGCCAGCAGTGCGGTGAGTAACACTGAAGCTTTCTTT; clone size: NA; V gene: TRBV6-1; D gene: NA; J gene: TRBJ1-1
CDR3 protein: CASSLVIAGQGFGYTF; CDR3 DNA: TGTGCCAGCTCACTGGTCATCGCGGGACAGGGGTTTGGCTACACCTTC; clone size: once; V gene: TRBV18; D gene: TRBD1; J gene: TRBJ1-2
CDR3 protein: CASSRPQGQNEKLFF; CDR3 DNA: TGTGCCAGCAGCCGTCCGCAGGGCCAGAATGAAAAACTGTTTTTT; clone size: NA; V gene: TRBV7-2; D gene: NA; J gene: TRBJ1-4
CDR3 protein: CSARATGLAFF; CDR3 DNA: TGCAGTGCTAGAGCGACAGGGCTAGCTTTCTTT; clone size: few; V gene: TRBV20-1; D gene: TRBD1; J gene: TRBJ1-1
CDR3 protein: CASRPVFGPSTDTQYF; CDR3 DNA: TGTGCCAGTAGGCCGGTTTTCGGACCTAGCACAGATACGCAGTATTTT; clone size: NA; V gene: TRBV19; D gene: NA; J gene: TRBJ2-3
CDR3 protein: CASIIGGGGAGTEAFF; CDR3 DNA: TGCGCCAGCATTATCGGGGGAGGCGGGGCCGGCACTGAAGCTTTCTTT; clone size: few; V gene: TRBV10-2; D gene: NA; J gene: TRBJ1-1
CDR3 protein: CASSIATGEKLFF; CDR3 DNA: TGTGCCAGTAGTATAGCTACAGGCGAAAAACTGTTTTTT; clone size: many; V gene: TRBV19; D gene: NA; J gene: TRBJ1-4
CDR3 protein: CASSPDSLYSNQPQHF; CDR3 DNA: TGTGCCAGCAGCCCTGACAGTCTATATAGCAATCAGCCCCAGCATTTT; clone size: NA; V gene: TRBV11-2; D gene: NA; J gene: TRBJ1-5
CDR3 protein: CASSSRGQVGYTF; CDR3 DNA: TGTGCCAGTAGTTCCAGGGGCCAGGTGGGCTACACCTTC; clone size: once; V gene: TRBV19; D gene: NA; J gene: TRBJ1-2
CDR3 protein: CASSRDPGQGSEQYF; CDR3 DNA: TGCGCCAGCAGCCGAGACCCGGGACAGGGCTCTGAGCAGTACTTC; clone size: once; V gene: TRBV4-3; D gene: TRBD1; J gene: TRBJ2-7